The source of this TCR beta chain is a study of beta chain features in type 1 diabetes. Study-wide findings and caveats: Unsettled here was the matter of whether HLA type influences TCRB rearrangement.

Expressed TCRB transcripts got sequenced, as all isolated RNA was reverse transcribed. Assay used: immunoSEQ multiplex PCR; TCRdb lists only in-frame clones, some missing. The sample shows roughly 500,000 clones, 30% of them seen only once. Points on this clone: Its antigen is currently unknown.

Germline V CDR1 and CDR2: SEHNR, FQNEAQ (reference sequence). The CDR3 totals 15 residues. After removal of 5 bases from V and 0 bases from J, the junction contained 4 bases not matched to a gene. The chain couples TRBV7-9 to TRBJ2-3; 8 nucleotides match TRBD2. Sequencing was done on a sample of naive CD4+ T cells from blood. The receptor's source is a man between 18 and 29 years old in good health. CDR3 sequence: CASSRSGKSTDTQYF. The DNA of the CDR3 is TGTGCCAGCAGCCGTAGCGGGAAGAGCACAGATACGCAGTATTTT.